This T cell receptor (beta chain) originates from a study of shared clonotypes between healthy human individuals. General study results and limits: Against clonotypes common to all four donors, non-shared ones had lower generation probabilities.

Only one count was recorded for this clone. What it binds is unknown. With 3 bases removed from V and 5 bases from J, the gap between germline ends came to 14 bases. CDR1 SGHNT and CDR2 YYREEE come from the germline V gene (reference sequence). This CDR3 has 14 residues. Profiling relied on immunoSEQ multiplex PCR, and the TCRdb table lists in-frame clones only, not all of them. This table holds millions of clones, 90% to 95% found once. Sample: naive CD4+ T cells sorted from blood. The subset is: CD45RA+ positively selected. This receptor was obtained from a young man in good health. The V call is TRBV5-4, the J call TRBJ2-5; weak D call: TRBD2 (5 bases). DNA for the CDR3: TGTGCCAGCAGCTCCTCACCCCGAGGGGAGACCCAGTACTTC. Residues: CASSSSPRGETQYF. The full variable domain, completed using reference TRBV5-4 and TRBJ2-5, is ETGVTQSPTHLIKTRGQQVTLRCSSQSGHNTVSWYQQALGQGPQFIFQYYREEENGRGNFPPRFSGLQFPNYSSELNVNALELDDSALYLCASSSSPRGETQYFGPGTRLLVL.